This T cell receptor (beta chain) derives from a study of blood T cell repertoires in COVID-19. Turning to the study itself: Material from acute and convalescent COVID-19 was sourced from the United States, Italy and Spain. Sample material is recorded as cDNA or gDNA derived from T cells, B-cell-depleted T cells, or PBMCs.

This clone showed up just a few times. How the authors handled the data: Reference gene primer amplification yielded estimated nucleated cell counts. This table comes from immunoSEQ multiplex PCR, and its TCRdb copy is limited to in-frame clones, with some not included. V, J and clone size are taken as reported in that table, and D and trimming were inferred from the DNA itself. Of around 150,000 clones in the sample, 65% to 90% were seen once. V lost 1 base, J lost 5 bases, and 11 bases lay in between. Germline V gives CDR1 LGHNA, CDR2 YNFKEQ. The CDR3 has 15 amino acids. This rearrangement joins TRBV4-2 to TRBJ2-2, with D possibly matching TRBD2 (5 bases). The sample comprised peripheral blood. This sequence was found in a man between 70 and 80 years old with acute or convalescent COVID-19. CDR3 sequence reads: CASSQGGYATGELFF. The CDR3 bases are TGTGCCAGCAGCCAAGGCGGGTATGCTACCGGGGAGCTGTTTTTT.